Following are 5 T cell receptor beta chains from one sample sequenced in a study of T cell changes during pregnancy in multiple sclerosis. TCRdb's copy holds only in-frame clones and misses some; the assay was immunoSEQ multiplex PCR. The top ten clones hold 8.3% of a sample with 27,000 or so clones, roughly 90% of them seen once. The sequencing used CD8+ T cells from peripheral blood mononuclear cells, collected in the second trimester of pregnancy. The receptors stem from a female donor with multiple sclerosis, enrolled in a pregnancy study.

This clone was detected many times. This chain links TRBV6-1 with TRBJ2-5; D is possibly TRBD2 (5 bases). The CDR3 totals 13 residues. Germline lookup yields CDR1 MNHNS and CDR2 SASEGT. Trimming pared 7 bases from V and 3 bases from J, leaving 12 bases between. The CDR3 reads CASTERTEETQYF. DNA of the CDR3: TGTGCCAGCACCGAACGGACTGAAGAGACCCAGTACTTC.

CDR3 in DNA: TGTGCCAGCAGCGTAGGGGGGCCCGGGGAGCTGTTTTTT. Translation gives CASSVGGPGELFF. The chain combines TRBV9 with TRBJ2-2; D is possibly TRBD1 (6 bases). CDR3 length equals 13 residues. Germline CDR1 and CDR2: SGDLS and YYNGEE. V was clipped by 0 bases and J by 6 bases, with 6 bases between them.

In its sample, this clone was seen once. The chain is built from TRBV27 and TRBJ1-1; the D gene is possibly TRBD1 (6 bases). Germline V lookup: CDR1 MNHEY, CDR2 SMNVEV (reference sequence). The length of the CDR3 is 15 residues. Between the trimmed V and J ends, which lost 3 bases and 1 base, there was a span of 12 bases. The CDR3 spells CASSLTGRPNTEAFF. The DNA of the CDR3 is TGTGCCAGCAGTTTGACAGGACGACCGAACACTGAAGCTTTCTTT.

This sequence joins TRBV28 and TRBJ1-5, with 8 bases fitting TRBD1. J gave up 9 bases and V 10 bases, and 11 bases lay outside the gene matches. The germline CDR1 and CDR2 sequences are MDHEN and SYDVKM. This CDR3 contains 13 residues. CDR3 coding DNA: TGTGCCACCAGAGGGACAGGAGGTCCGCCCCAGCATTTT. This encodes CATRGTGGPPQHF.

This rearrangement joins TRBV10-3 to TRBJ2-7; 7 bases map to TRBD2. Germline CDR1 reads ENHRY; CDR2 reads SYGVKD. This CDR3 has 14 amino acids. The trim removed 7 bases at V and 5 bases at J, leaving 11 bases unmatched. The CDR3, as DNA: TGTGCCATCAAGGACCTCTGGCGGGGGAACGAGCAGTACTTC. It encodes CAIKDLWRGNEQYF.